Below, one TCR beta chain is given with its context. The entry originates in a study of T cell changes during pregnancy in multiple sclerosis. Produced via immunoSEQ multiplex PCR; TCRdb's table is partial and in-frame only. The data contain around 40,000 clones, just over 90% of them singletons. The source was CD4+ T cells from peripheral blood mononuclear cells, collected in the third trimester of pregnancy. This sequence was found in a female donor with multiple sclerosis, enrolled in a pregnancy study.

CDR3 residues: CASSFRTGGSNQPQHF. CDR3 coding DNA: TGTGCCAGCAGCTTTAGGACAGGGGGTAGCAATCAGCCCCAGCATTTT. The chain carries TRBV28 and TRBJ1-5, with 10 bases fitting TRBD1. This CDR3 is 16 amino acids long. In germline, CDR1 is MDHEN, CDR2 SYDVKM. V dropped 6 bases and J dropped 0; count of bases not matched to a gene: 5.